Reported below is one TCR beta chain. V shed 1 base, J shed 2 bases, and the junction held 10 bases outside the gene matches. This CDR3 region has 17 residues. Germline CDR1 and CDR2: MDHEN and SYDVKM. The data are from a study of blood T cell repertoires in COVID-19. On the study more broadly: Samples representing acute and convalescent COVID-19 were sourced from the United States, Italy and Spain.

Original processing notes: Counts of nucleated cells, estimated from reference gene primer amplification, were obtained. Assay used: immunoSEQ multiplex PCR; TCRdb lists only in-frame clones, some missing. D and trimming come from the DNA, and the V and J calls and clone size come from that table. This repertoire shows 140,000 or so clones, around four fifths found once; its top ten account for under 5.5%. The sequence came from a human donor in a cohort sampled during active COVID-19. This chain connects TRBV28 to TRBJ1-2, with 7 bases identical to TRBD1. Sequencing was performed on peripheral blood. CDR3 nucleotides: TGTGCCAGCAGTTTATCTACCAGGGGGACTCGGAACTATGGCTACACCTTC. Translation: CASSLSTRGTRNYGYTF.